This TCR beta chain was retrieved from a study of a mutant IDH1 vaccine in newly diagnosed glioma. TCRdb's copy holds only in-frame clones and misses some; the assay was immunoSEQ multiplex PCR. This table has around 100,000 clones, roughly nine tenths appearing once. This clone was recorded only once. Its target is unknown. Time point indicated: week 47, end of study. A single vaccine dose contained 300 ug of mutant IDH1 20-mer peptide, and topical imiquimod was used with it. The CDR3 is made up of 12 amino acids. From germline, CDR1 is SGHAT and CDR2 FQNNGV. The ends were cut back, 5 bases at V and 3 bases at J, with 8 bases in the middle.

The sample in question was PBMCs, obtained from a glioma patient whose treatment included an IDH1 peptide vaccine. The sequence derives from a woman in her forties or fifties with glioma. The J gene is TRBJ2-7, the V gene TRBV11-2; D ambiguous. CDR3 region: CASSARSYEQYF. The CDR3 coding sequence is TGTGCCAGCAGCGCCAGGAGCTACGAGCAGTACTTC.